Sequencing of this TCR beta chain was carried out in a study of Ad26.COV2.S vaccination and SARS-CoV-2 variants. Study-wide results and caveats: Those who received the vaccine showed greater spike-specific TCR breadth than those given placebo. In TCR breadth and depth analyses, total T cell responses may have been underestimated. It was found that vaccine and placebo recipients had similar non-spike TCR breadth.

Repertoires were generated with immunoSEQ multiplex PCR, while TCRdb's copy carries only in-frame clones and drops some. The sample consists of around 380,000 clones, about 88% of them appearing once. CDR3 length equals 16 residues. Germline trimming cut 4 bases from V and 0 bases from J; bases unmatched to any gene: 9. Looked up from germline, CDR1 is GTSNPN and CDR2 is SVGIG (reference sequence). Concerning this clone itself: Its target is unknown.

The sample's treatment: about 20 received Ad26.COV2.S at low or high dose, single or two shots; several received placebo; per-sample allocation not given. Following the first vaccine or placebo injection, samples were taken on day 63. The TCR sequence derives from a person aged 18-60 years who received the Ad26.COV2.S COVID-19 vaccine or a placebo. The starting material was peripheral blood, obtained in a trial of Ad26.COV2.S vaccine versus placebo. This sequence joins TRBV30 and TRBJ2-1; 7 nucleotides match TRBD2. The CDR3 loop is CAWNYGRIRSYNEQFF. As DNA, the CDR3 is TGTGCCTGGAATTACGGGAGGATCCGCTCCTACAATGAGCAGTTCTTC.